This T cell receptor (beta chain) originates from a study of T cells in lung cancer brain metastases. About the research overall: Median interval between primary and brain metastasis specimen acquisition was under 350 days.

Assay: immunoSEQ multiplex PCR; the TCRdb copy retains only in-frame clones and omits some. The data contain 3,000 or so clones, 65% to 90% of them singletons. General observations from the study: Brain metastases had fewer unique productive clones than primaries (median around 1,500 versus 4,400). Effects of preoperative corticosteroids on T cell infiltration in brain metastases could not be controlled.

Concerning this clone itself: The antigen is unknown.

The CDR3 sequence is 13 residues long. V lost 3 bases, J lost 5 bases, and 13 bases lay in between. The germline V gene encodes CDR1 SQVTM and CDR2 ANQGSEA. This chain uses TRBV29-1 with TRBJ1-1; D might be TRBD1 (5 bases). This TCR was sampled from a woman in her sixties with non-small cell lung cancer. The sequenced sample consisted of tumor tissue from the primary lung tumor. CDR3 DNA: TGCAGCGTTGAGGGGAGGGGAAAAACTGAAGCTTTCTTT. Translated: CSVEGRGKTEAFF. Combining the CDR3 with reference TRBV29-1 and TRBJ1-1 gives the whole variable domain SAVISQKPSRDICQRGTSLTIQCQVDSQVTMMFWYRQQPGQSLTLIATANQGSEATYESGFVIDKFPISRPNLTFSTLTVSNMSPEDSSIYLCSVEGRGKTEAFFGQGTRLTVV.